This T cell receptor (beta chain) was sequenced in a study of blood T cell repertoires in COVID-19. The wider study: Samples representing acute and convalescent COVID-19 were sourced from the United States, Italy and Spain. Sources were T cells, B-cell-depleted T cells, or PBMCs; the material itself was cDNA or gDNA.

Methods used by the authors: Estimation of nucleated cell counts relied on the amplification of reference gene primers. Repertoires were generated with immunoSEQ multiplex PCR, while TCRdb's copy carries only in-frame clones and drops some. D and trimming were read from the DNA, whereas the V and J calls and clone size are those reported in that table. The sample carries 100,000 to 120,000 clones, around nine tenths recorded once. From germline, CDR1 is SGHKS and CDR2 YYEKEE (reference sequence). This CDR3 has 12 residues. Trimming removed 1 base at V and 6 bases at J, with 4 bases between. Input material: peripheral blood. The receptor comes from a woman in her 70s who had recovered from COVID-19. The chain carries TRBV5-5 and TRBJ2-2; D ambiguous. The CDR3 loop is CASSLTAGELFF. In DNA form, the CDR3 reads TGTGCCAGCAGCTTGACGGCCGGGGAGCTGTTTTTT.